This T cell receptor beta chain was captured by sequencing in a study of blood T cell repertoires in COVID-19. As for the study in general: Material from acute and convalescent COVID-19 was sourced from the United States, Italy and Spain. From T cells, B-cell-depleted T cells, or PBMCs came the material, which was cDNA or gDNA.

As processed by the authors: How many nucleated cells were present was estimated from reference gene primer amplification. Clones were sequenced by immunoSEQ multiplex PCR, and TCRdb holds only the in-frame ones, with some missing. V and J calls and clone size come straight from that table; D and trimming were deduced from the DNA. The sample contains 90,000 or so clones, 70% to 90% of which appear only once. Seattle researchers signed up patients amid active infection and tracked them longitudinally. V shed 5 bases and J shed 3 bases, with 10 bases lying between them. Germline CDR1 SGHTA, CDR2 FQGNSA. The CDR3 spans 13 residues.

This TCR came from an older woman with COVID-19, enrolled during active disease. This chain uses TRBV7-2 with TRBJ1-2; D not certain. The sample taken for sequencing was peripheral blood. DNA for the CDR3: TGTGCCAGCAGCCCAGGCGCCCACTATGGCTACACCTTC. Its protein is CASSPGAHYGYTF.